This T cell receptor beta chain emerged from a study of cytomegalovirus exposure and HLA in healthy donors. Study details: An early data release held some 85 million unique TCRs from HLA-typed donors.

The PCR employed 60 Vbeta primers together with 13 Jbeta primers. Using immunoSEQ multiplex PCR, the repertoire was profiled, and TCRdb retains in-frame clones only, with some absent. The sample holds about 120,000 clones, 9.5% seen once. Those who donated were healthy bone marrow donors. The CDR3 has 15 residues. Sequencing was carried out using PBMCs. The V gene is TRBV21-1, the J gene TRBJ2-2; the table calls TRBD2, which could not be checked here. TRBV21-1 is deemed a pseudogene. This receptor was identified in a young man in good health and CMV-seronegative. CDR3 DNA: TGTGCCAGCAGCAACGAGCCTATGAACACCGGGGAGCTGTTTTTT. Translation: CASSNEPMNTGELFF.